The sequence of this T cell receptor beta chain was determined in a study of Ad26.COV2.S vaccination and SARS-CoV-2 variants. Study-wide background: The authors gave Ad26.COV2.S intramuscularly, either once or twice 56 days apart. Study outcomes and limitations: Spike-specific CD8+ and CD4+ T cell responses reportedly showed substantial breadth after vaccination. Total responses of T cells may have been underestimated by the analyses of TCR breadth and depth.

Germline assignment: CDR1 MRHNA and CDR2 SNTAGT. This CDR3 has 15 amino acids. Unmatched junction bases numbered 5, after V lost 5 bases and J lost 7 bases. Concerning this clone itself: Its cognate antigen is unknown.

Treatment specified: over 15 received Ad26.COV2.S at low or high dose, single or two shots; a few received placebo; per-sample allocation not given. Following the first vaccine or placebo injection, samples were taken on day 63. Here immunoSEQ multiplex PCR was the method, and the copy in TCRdb shows in-frame clones only, minus some. Of 300,000 to 500,000 clones in the sample, 80% to 90% are singletons; the top ten hold under 4%. V is TRBV6-4 and J is TRBJ2-1; the match to TRBD2 covers 13 bases. The specimen comprised peripheral blood, sampled in a trial of Ad26.COV2.S vaccine versus placebo. This TCR derives from a person between 18 and 60 years old who received the Ad26.COV2.S COVID-19 vaccine or a placebo. DNA of the CDR3: TGTGCCAGCAGTATACTAGCGGGGGGGCTTAATGAGCAGTTCTTC. Translating gives CASSILAGGLNEQFF.